This T cell receptor (beta chain) was retrieved from a study of T cells in Graves' hyperthyroidism and ophthalmopathy (dated by TCRdb to 2018 to 2020). About the study as a whole: Peripheral blood samples were taken at the time of initial diagnosis, prior to any treatment. The roughly 100 discovery patients were divided at random into training and test sets in a 7:3 ratio. To identify distinguishing TCR V-J signatures, a discovery cohort of around 100 patients was used, comprising under 45 with Graves' ophthalmopathy and 57 with stable Graves' hyperthyroidism. In roughly six Graves' hyperthyroidism patients, the study also compared T-cell repertoires from thyroid tissue with T-cell repertoires from blood. The paper reports TCR Vbeta CDR3 sequencing of some 140 peripheral blood samples: 40 to 45 ophthalmopathy, approximately 74 hyperthyroidism and 17 progressor patients. An independent validation cohort of about 19 hyperthyroidism patients and about 15 patients who later progressed to ophthalmopathy tested prospective prediction of ophthalmopathy. Once sampling was done, hyperthyroidism patients were given methimazole at a starting dose of 30 mg daily, whereas ophthalmopathy patients were given high-dose intravenous methylprednisolone. The research as a whole found: No statistical method was used to set the sample size in advance, and investigators knew the group allocation. A 13 V-J signature model separated ophthalmopathy from stable hyperthyroidism, with 87.88% sensitivity and 81% to 83% specificity in cross-validation and 80%/75% in testing. Most expanded thyroid clonotypes (frequency above 0.001) were also found in blood, which suggests that blood repertoires may mirror thyroid immune responses. In validation, progression to ophthalmopathy was predicted by the model with 70% to 71% sensitivity and around 75% specificity, a median of roughly 6.4 months before onset.

CDR1 and CDR2 are drawn from the germline V gene: MNHEY, SVGAGI. The CDR3, from cysteine to phenylalanine, totals 14 residues. The entry retains the CDR3 DNA only, 42 bases that are in frame from base 1. Trimming leaves V shorter by 5 bases and J shorter by 3 bases, with the junction holding 5 bases beyond the gene matches. Ophthalmopathy patients had moderately to severely active disease, Clinical Activity Score of at least 3, NOSPECS grade of at least 4, and duration under 3 months. Patients with uncontrolled infections, other autoimmune diseases, pregnancy or lactation were excluded. Diagnoses were established on the basis of clinical symptoms, serum thyroxine and TRAb, thyroid ultrasound, and orbital computed tomography. PBMCs were isolated from about 10 ml of fresh peripheral blood by Ficoll-Paque density gradient centrifugation. Trizol reagent was used to extract total RNA, and RNA quality was then checked on an Agilent 2100 Bioanalyzer.

TCR beta CDR3 regions were amplified from RNA transcripts. For the first round of RT-PCR on the TCR CDR3, the HTBI primer set was used together with the Qiagen OneStep RT-PCR kit. Libraries were constructed in a second round of multiplex PCR, after which size selection and purification were performed. Paired-end sequencing of the libraries was performed with 100 bp reads on an Illumina HiSeq2000. The paper's processing steps were these. SOAPnuke was used to process the raw data, removing reads that contained adapters or uncalled bases, had a mean Phred below 15, or lacked an exact match to the constant primer or identifier. COPE v1.2.5 was used to merge the high-quality paired reads, and each unique nucleotide sequence was defined as a clonotype. MiTCR v1.1 was used to align clonotypes to the IMGT TRBV, TRBD and TRBJ reference segments. Only V-J combinations with frequency above 0.0001, covering roughly 99% of repertoires, were analysed. The TCS score was defined as the ratio of F50 (clonal expansion) to E x V (chaos), calculated using BLOSUM62-based TCRdist between CDR3 peptides within each V-J. Welch's t-statistics and random forest reduced approximately 520 V-J features to 10 to 15, which were used in a naive Bayes classifier (R e1071). The public reads were reanalyzed by TCRdb: fastp trimming at Q25, MiXCR alignment, in-frame beta chains only. Rows with one shared CDR3 protein collapse into an entry with the most common genes and DNA. None of the V and J calls come from the authors' own analysis; TCRdb made them. The sample records 400,000 or so distinct CDR3 sequences, roughly an eighth of which are singletons. Over 25% of the sample is in the top ten clones.

In this sample, this clonotype turned up many times. Its cognate antigen has yet to be identified. No much larger clone is present one base from it, and per-base qualities are unavailable. Sequencing input: blood. This sequence originates from a man aged 50 to 59 with Graves' ophthalmopathy. The chain joins TRBV6-5 to TRBJ2-3; 7 of the junction bases match TRBD1. CDR3 reads: CASSTPTGTDTQYF. The base sequence is TGTGCCAGCAGTACGCCGACAGGGACAGATACGCAGTATTTT.